The 16 T cell receptor beta chains listed next were all sequenced from one sample in a study of T cell responses to AZD1222 COVID-19 vaccine. Method: immunoSEQ multiplex PCR; TCRdb's copy keeps in-frame clones and lacks some. The sample holds 150,000 or so clones, 70% to 90% seen once. This specimen consisted of peripheral blood, obtained on day 0 of AZD1222 vaccination. These receptor sequences come from an adult in good health.

CDR3 DNA: TGTGCCAGCAGCCCGGGACTAGCGGAGCCCCCCTACGAGCAGTACTTC. This gives the protein CASSPGLAEPPYEQYF. J is TRBJ2-7 and V is TRBV13; 11 nucleotides align to TRBD2. Germline V gives CDR1 PRHDT, CDR2 FYEKMQ (reference sequence). V dropped 5 bases and J dropped 2; count of bases not matched to a gene: 8. The CDR3 is made up of 16 amino acids.

This rearrangement joins TRBV12-3 or TRBV12-4 to TRBJ1-1, with D possibly being TRBD1 (5 bases). This CDR3 spans 11 amino acids. The V end lost 7 bases, the J end lost 7 bases, and 10 bases lay between the germline ends. DNA for the CDR3: TGTGCCAGCACCCAGAGGGGTGAAGCTTTCTTT. It encodes CASTQRGEAFF.

This clone turned up a few times. V and J are TRBV19 and TRBJ2-6; no clear D. Looked up from germline, CDR1 is LNHDA and CDR2 is SQIVND (reference sequence). V lost 5 bases and J lost 0, with 8 bases in between. The CDR3 sequence is 15 residues long. CDR3 residues: CASSSWDSGANVLTF. The CDR3 DNA follows: TGTGCCAGTAGTTCCTGGGACTCTGGGGCCAACGTCCTGACTTTC. The complete variable domain, with remaining parts taken from reference TRBV19 and TRBJ2-6, reads DGGITQSPKYLFRKEGQNVTLSCEQNLNHDAMYWYRQDPGQGLRLIYYSQIVNDFQKGDIAEGYSVSREKKESFPLTVTSAQKNPTAFYLCASSSWDSGANVLTFGAGSRLTVL.

This clone was seen more than once but under ten times. The chain recombines TRBV25-1 with TRBJ1-5, with D possibly matching TRBD1 (5 bases). The CDR3 covers 11 residues. Per the germline V gene, CDR1 is MGHDK and CDR2 is SYGVNS. V was trimmed by 10 bases and J by 6 bases, leaving 10 bases between them. CDR3 amino acids: CANPGTQPQHF. CDR3 nucleotide sequence: TGTGCCAATCCAGGGACTCAGCCCCAGCATTTT.

The genes are TRBV19 and TRBJ2-7; TRBD2 agrees at 7 bases. The germline gives CDR1 LNHDA, CDR2 SQIVND (reference sequence). V shed 4 bases and J 4 bases; nucleotides not matched to a gene: 7. This CDR3 spans 14 amino acids. As DNA, the CDR3 is TGTGCCAGTAGTACCCGGGGAGGGATATACGAGCAGTACTTC. Encoded protein: CASSTRGGIYEQYF.

This chain links TRBV5-1 with TRBJ1-4; perhaps TRBD1 as D (6 bases). The CDR3 extends over 14 amino acids. Germline CDR1 is SGHRS and CDR2 is YFSETQ. Trimming shortened V by 6 bases and J by 4 bases, and 13 bases separated the two germline ends. CDR3 protein: CASNDGQINEKLFF. The CDR3 bases are TGCGCCAGCAATGACGGACAGATTAATGAAAAACTGTTTTTT.

This clone was seen a few times. CDR3 sequence: CASSLRNNSNQPQHF. The CDR3 DNA reads TGCGCCAGCAGTCTGAGGAACAATAGCAATCAGCCCCAGCATTTT. The V call is TRBV23-1, the J call TRBJ1-5; D not certain. TRBV23-1 is classed as an ORF, of uncertain function. Trimming pared 4 bases from V and 0 bases from J, leaving 10 bases between. This CDR3 has 15 amino acids.

This clone came up once. The chain employs TRBV6-5 and TRBJ1-5, with 7 positions matching TRBD1. J was trimmed by 9 bases and V by 5 bases; bases with no gene match: 13. Germline CDR1 is MNHEY and CDR2 is SVGAGI. This CDR3 is 15 amino acids long. CDR3 region: CASSLRQGVRWPQHF. DNA of the CDR3: TGTGCCAGCAGTCTAAGACAGGGAGTGAGGTGGCCCCAGCATTTT.

V is TRBV27 and J is TRBJ2-1; a possible D gene is TRBD2 (6 bases). Germline values: CDR1 MNHEY, CDR2 SMNVEV (reference sequence). The CDR3 sequence is 16 residues long. V was cut by 5 bases and J by 5 bases, with 19 bases left in between. The CDR3 coding sequence is TGTGCCAGCAGTCTCCACCTCGGGACGGGGGACAATGAGCAGTTCTTC. Protein: CASSLHLGTGDNEQFF.

The chain has TRBV4-1 and TRBJ1-5, with a possible D match to TRBD1 (6 bases). Germline V CDR1 and CDR2: MGHRA, YSYEKL. Trimming pared 6 bases from V and 5 bases from J, leaving 17 bases between. The CDR3 is 15 amino acids. The CDR3 DNA reads as TGCGCCAGCAGGCCCAATACAGGGAAGGATCAGCCCCAGCATTTT. It is translated as CASRPNTGKDQPQHF.

The chain is built from TRBV5-6 and TRBJ2-7; 7 nucleotides line up with TRBD1. The CDR3 has 13 residues. Germline values: CDR1 SGHDT, CDR2 YYEEEE. V dropped 3 bases and J dropped 6; count of bases not matched to a gene: 6. This CDR3 reads CASSSQGDSEQYF. The CDR3 DNA is TGTGCCAGCAGCTCTCAGGGGGACAGCGAGCAGTACTTC.

This rearrangement joins TRBV30 to TRBJ1-6; D gene unclear. Germline loops: CDR1 GTSNPN, CDR2 SVGIG (reference sequence). The ends were cut back, 2 bases at V and 0 bases at J, with 8 bases in the middle. The CDR3 consists of 15 residues. The CDR3 DNA is TGTGCCTGGAGTTTGGGGAGCTCCTATAATTCACCCCTCCACTTT. Translating gives CAWSLGSSYNSPLHF.

This chain connects TRBV7-9 to TRBJ2-7; a weak D match, TRBD2 (5 bases). V dropped 5 bases and J dropped 0 bases, with 11 bases sitting between them. Per germline, CDR1 SEHNR and CDR2 FQNEAQ (reference sequence). The CDR3 is made up of 14 amino acids. Written as DNA, the CDR3 is TGTGCCAGCAGCCCCCCGGGGAGCTCCTACGAGCAGTACTTC. This gives the protein CASSPPGSSYEQYF.

The V call is TRBV30, the J call TRBJ2-2, with TRBD1 matching 7 bases. Trimming removed 5 bases from V and 2 bases from J; junction bases left unmatched: 5. Germline values: CDR1 GTSNPN, CDR2 SVGIG (reference sequence). The CDR3 extends over 14 amino acids. CDR3 sequence (DNA): TGTGCCTGGGGACAGGACGGTAACACCGGGGAGCTGTTTTTT. Its protein product is CAWGQDGNTGELFF.

The V and J genes are TRBV24-1 and TRBJ2-3; D possibly corresponds to TRBD1 (8 bases). CDR3 length: 15 residues. Germline CDR1 is KGHDR and CDR2 is SFDVKD. Trimming took 3 bases from V and 4 from J, leaving 13 bases between them. The CDR3 DNA follows: TGTGCCACCAGTGATGCACAGGGGGGGTCAGATACGCAGTATTTT. Protein: CATSDAQGGSDTQYF.

J is TRBJ1-2 and V is TRBV18, with TRBD1 identical over 9 bases. The CDR3 spans 14 residues. After removal of 3 bases from V and 6 bases from J, the junction contained 5 bases not matched to a gene. Germline V CDR1 and CDR2: KGHSH, LQKENI. This chain's CDR3 is CASSPQTGGNGYTF. As DNA, the CDR3 is TGTGCCAGCTCACCGCAGACAGGGGGTAATGGCTACACCTTC.